This T cell receptor beta chain was obtained from a study of control samples from healthy donors and cancer patients. TCRdb's table, derived via immunoSEQ multiplex PCR, lists solely in-frame clones and lacks some. Of roughly 86,000 clones in the sample, 90% are singletons; the top ten hold around 3.8%. Germline V gene sequence: CDR1 SQVTM, CDR2 ANQGSEA. The CDR3 runs 12 residues. The trim removed 0 bases at V and 9 bases at J, leaving 5 bases unmatched. The source is a woman aged 18-35 years in good health. Sequencing was carried out using blood. The V call is TRBV29-1, the J call TRBJ2-7, with 7 bases identical to TRBD1. CDR3 residues: CSVEDFDRAQYF. CDR3 DNA: TGCAGCGTTGAAGATTTCGACAGGGCGCAGTACTTC.